Sequencing of this T cell receptor beta chain was carried out in a study of T cell responses to AZD1222 COVID-19 vaccine (dated by TCRdb to the early 2020s). With regard to the full study: TCR sequencing was performed for roughly 250 trial participants, of whom 200 to 220 were given two doses of AZD1222 and some 25 were given two doses of MenACWY control vaccine. Trial participants were enrolled by age into 18-55, 56-69 and 70-plus year subgroups, with roughly 160, 29 and 62 TCR-sequenced participants respectively.

The sample's time point, from its label and the paper: about 28 days (+/-7) after the second vaccine dose. AZD1222 recipients given second doses at about 4 weeks or at about 12 weeks were pooled, since spike-specific TCR depth and breadth were not found to differ between the two schedules. Samples from vaccinated people were obtained from the UK trials COV001 and COV002, which included a single-blind randomized controlled phase 2/3 trial of AZD1222 (ChAdOx1 nCoV-19) in healthy adults. For TCRbeta chain sequencing, PBMC samples were collected from trial participants at day 0 and at day 28 after the second dose. The CDR3 regions of human TCRbeta chains were analyzed by immunosequencing. As for the original processing: TCRs in the repertoires were compared against a reference library of SARS-CoV-2-specific TCRs that had been generated with the MIRA antigen-specificity platform. Breadth was defined as the fraction of unique TCRs that were SARS-CoV-2-associated. Depth was defined as the fraction of total T cells that were SARS-CoV-2-associated. Each spike-specific TCR was assigned to its reactive spike region and to a CD4 or CD8 class using the MIRA data. Log10-transformed breadth and depth values were compared by one-way ANOVA with Sidak's multiple comparisons tests. This immuneACCESS table, as held by TCRdb, lists in-frame sequences with V and J called but not all clones. Of the missing ones, under half trace to an unresolved V gene in checked studies; the others have no known cause. From that table come the V and J calls and clone size; the DNA was used to work out D and trimming. The sample table contains some 60,000 clones; only one count was recorded for about 83% of them. The top ten constitute around 3.5% of the sample.

The germline V gene specifies MNHEY as CDR1 and SVGAGI as CDR2. V is cut by 0 bases and J by 5 bases, and the space between the germline ends is 10 bases. The CDR3 starts with the cysteine, ends with the phenylalanine, and has 14 residues. Only CDR3 DNA remains: 42 bases, in frame from the first base. With respect to this clone: This receptor's antigen is unknown. No base quality values were provided; no much bigger clone lies one nucleotide off.

Study-level results and caveats: Spike-specific TCR breadth and depth rose significantly after two AZD1222 doses compared with day 0 and with MenACWY recipients. Most participants were white British and females outnumbered males, and the authors suggested that clonal diversity may have been underestimated. Because no samples from the day 14 peak response were available, repertoires could be characterized only after the peak T cell response. Vaccine-associated CD4 TCRs spanned the whole spike protein, with dominant responses in regions 160-218 and 743-854. Conclusions about previously exposed vaccinees are limited because only six or seven AZD1222 recipients were SARS-CoV-2 seropositive at baseline. Reportedly, almost half of the unique spike-specific TCRs recognized epitopes lying outside the regions that are mutated in the B.1.351 and B.1.1.7 variants. In the small 56-69-year group, the increase in depth fell short of significance, most likely because of low power.

This TCR was recovered from an adult who received the AZD1222 COVID-19 vaccine. The V and J genes are TRBV6-5 and TRBJ1-2, and TRBD1 may be the D gene, going by 5 matching bases. The sequencing here drew on peripheral blood, taken 28 days after the second AZD1222 dose. The nucleotides are TGTGCCAGCAGTTACTCCGACAGAATTTATGGCTACACCTTC. It translates to CASSYSDRIYGYTF.